The 17 T cell receptor beta chains given below trace back to one sample, sequenced in a study of T cell changes during pregnancy in multiple sclerosis. TCRdb's copy holds only in-frame clones and misses some; the assay was immunoSEQ multiplex PCR. This table has some 41,000 clones, approximately 90% appearing once. The source material was CD4+ T cells from peripheral blood mononuclear cells, sampled in the third trimester of pregnancy. The receptors here all came from a female donor in good health, enrolled as a control in a pregnancy study.

This sequence joins TRBV7-3 and TRBJ2-2; D perhaps matches TRBD1 (6 bases). CDR3 length: 16 residues. Germline-derived CDR1 and CDR2 are SGHTA and FQGTGA. Trimming pared 1 base from V and 1 base from J, leaving 10 bases between. CDR3 nucleotides: TGTGCCAGCAGCTTAAGACCCAGGGGGAACACCGGGGAGCTGTTTTTT. Translation gives CASSLRPRGNTGELFF.

This clone is a singleton in its sample. The CDR3 coding sequence is TGCAGCGTTGATGGTCTAGCGGGACCCTACGAGCAGTACTTC. Translated: CSVDGLAGPYEQYF. The chain uses TRBV29-1 and TRBJ2-7, with 9 bases fitting TRBD2. The ends lost 3 bases at V and 2 bases at J; junction bases unmatched: 5. In germline, CDR1 is SQVTM, CDR2 ANQGSEA. The CDR3 contains 14 residues.

The chain links TRBV7-2 to TRBJ2-3; 14 bases agree with TRBD2. Germline V gene sequence: CDR1 SGHTA, CDR2 FQGNSA. V dropped 2 bases and J dropped 0; count of bases not matched to a gene: 7. The CDR3 spans 19 residues. The CDR3 DNA reads TGTGCCAGCAGCTTATCGGGACTAGCGGGGGTAACTAGCACAGATACGCAGTATTTT. This sequence encodes CASSLSGLAGVTSTDTQYF.

The V and J genes are TRBV5-1 and TRBJ2-5; TRBD1 agrees at 7 bases. The CDR3 contains 13 residues. The trim removed 5 bases at V and 7 bases at J, leaving 8 bases unmatched. CDR1 is SGHRS, CDR2 YFSETQ, per germline. The CDR3 coding sequence is TGCGCCAGCAGGACAGGGAATTCTGTGACCCAGTACTTC. Translating gives CASRTGNSVTQYF.

This clone was counted between two and nine times. The gene calls are TRBV12-5 and TRBJ2-3; possible D gene TRBD2, 6 bases. V dropped 4 bases and J dropped 0 bases, with 14 bases sitting between them. Germline V gene sequence: CDR1 LGHNT, CDR2 FRNRAP. The CDR3 extends over 16 amino acids. CDR3: CASGSGESPSTDTQYF. CDR3 coding DNA: TGTGCTAGTGGTTCGGGGGAGTCCCCTAGCACAGATACGCAGTATTTT. The full variable domain, completed using reference TRBV12-5 and TRBJ2-3, is DARVTQTPRHKVTEMGQEVTMRCQPILGHNTVFWYRQTMMQGLELLAYFRNRAPLDDSGMPKDRFSAEMPDATLATLKIQPSEPRDSAVYFCASGSGESPSTDTQYFGPGTRLTVL.

CDR3 nucleotides: TGTGCCAGCAGGCCACAGGGGCCTAACTATGGCTACACCTTC. Amino acids: CASRPQGPNYGYTF. The J gene is TRBJ1-2, the V gene TRBV2; TRBD1 aligns across 7 bases. The V gene end was trimmed by 6 bases and the J gene end by 0 bases; junction bases not matched to a gene: 4. The CDR3 is 14 amino acids. CDR1 and CDR2 from the germline V gene are SNHLY and FYNNEI.

This clone was detected only once. The rearrangement uses TRBV29-1 and TRBJ2-3, with D perhaps TRBD1 (5 bases). V shed 3 bases and J shed 5 bases, with 18 bases lying between them. The CDR3 length is 15 residues. Germline V gene data show CDR1 as SQVTM and CDR2 as ANQGSEA. Here the CDR3 DNA reads TGCAGCGTTGAGTTTCAGCAGGGAAAGGGAGATACGCAGTATTTT. Translating it yields CSVEFQQGKGDTQYF.

This chain joins TRBV27 and TRBJ2-1, with TRBD2 as a possible D gene (6 bases). V was pared by 6 bases and J by 9 bases, with 18 bases between. The germline V gene encodes CDR1 MNHEY and CDR2 SMNVEV (reference sequence). This CDR3 spans 14 amino acids. CDR3 protein: CASRRTSYPPEQFF. The CDR3, as DNA: TGTGCCAGCAGACGCACTAGCTACCCCCCTGAGCAGTTCTTC.

This rearrangement joins TRBV30 to TRBJ2-1, with 9 nucleotides matching TRBD2. The CDR3 length is 15 residues. CDR1 and CDR2 from the germline V gene are GTSNPN and SVGIG (reference sequence). J lost 4 bases, V lost 0 bases, and 4 bases had no gene match. CDR3 sequence: CAWSVYSGSYNEQFF. In DNA, the CDR3 is TGTGCCTGGAGTGTATATAGCGGGAGTTACAATGAGCAGTTCTTC.

This clone has just a few counts. One end of the junction fails to match germline, which may point to a read error. The CDR3 sequence: CASSLAQGQASSEQYF. The CDR3 DNA sequence: TGTGCCAGCAGTTTGGCCCAGGGACAGGCTTCCTCCGAGCAGTACTTC. This chain connects TRBV28 to TRBJ2-7, with 8 bases lining up with TRBD1. Looked up from germline, CDR1 is MDHEN and CDR2 is SYDVKM. The CDR3 loop spans 16 amino acids.

This chain connects TRBV6-6 to TRBJ2-5; the match to TRBD1 covers 9 bases. The germline V gene has CDR1 MNHNY and CDR2 SVGAGI (reference sequence). Trimming took 4 bases from V and 2 from J; bases not matched to a gene: 5. This CDR3 spans 15 amino acids. In DNA, the CDR3 is TGTGCCAGCAGTTCCCACGGACAGGGGCAAGAGACCCAGTACTTC. Translating it yields CASSSHGQGQETQYF.

To note about this clone: One junction end does not reproduce the germline sequence, and a read error may be involved. The rearrangement uses TRBV7-6 and TRBJ2-2; TRBD1 is a possible D gene (6 bases). Germline loops: CDR1 SGHVS, CDR2 FNYEAQ. The CDR3 loop spans 16 amino acids. The CDR3 reads CAGSWQDRGNTGELFF. The CDR3 DNA reads TGTGCCGGCAGCTGGCAGGACAGAGGAAACACCGGGGAGCTGTTTTTT.

The chain couples TRBV5-5 to TRBJ2-7, with D tentatively TRBD1 (5 bases). The V gene lost 6 bases and the J gene lost 2 bases, with 15 bases spanning the gap. From germline, CDR1 is SGHKS and CDR2 YYEKEE (reference sequence). This CDR3 comprises 14 residues. The CDR3 here is CASTTTGLPYEQYF. In DNA form, the CDR3 reads TGTGCCAGCACCACTACAGGCCTGCCCTACGAGCAGTACTTC.

J is TRBJ1-5 and V is TRBV18; D is possibly TRBD1 (6 bases). V was shortened by 6 bases and J by 2 bases, with 23 bases between the two germline ends. Germline CDR1 is KGHSH and CDR2 is LQKENI. This CDR3 is built from 18 residues. The DNA of the CDR3 is TGTGCCAGCTCTTCACAACCTTCAGGGGTTTGGGGCAATCAGCCCCAGCATTTT. It encodes CASSSQPSGVWGNQPQHF.

The V and J genes are TRBV12-5 and TRBJ2-7; 12 nucleotides line up with TRBD2. Germline V gene lookup returns CDR1 LGHNT and CDR2 FRNRAP. This CDR3 contains 13 residues. V lost 9 bases, J lost 4 bases, and 4 bases stayed unmatched. The CDR3 DNA sequence: TGTGCTAGCCCCGGGACTAGCGGGTACGAGCAGTACTTC. Translating gives CASPGTSGYEQYF.

J is TRBJ2-5 and V is TRBV14, with D possibly matching TRBD2 (6 bases). The ends were cut back, 4 bases at V and 5 bases at J, with 14 bases in the middle. This CDR3 region has 14 residues. The germline V gene encodes CDR1 SGHDN and CDR2 FVKESK. The CDR3 nucleotides read TGTGCCAGCAGCCCGCGTCTTGGGAGGGAGACCCAGTACTTC. Residues: CASSPRLGRETQYF.

J is TRBJ2-2 and V is TRBV30; perhaps TRBD1 as D (5 bases). Germline loops: CDR1 GTSNPN, CDR2 SVGIG (reference sequence). The V and J ends lost 1 base and 9 bases respectively, with 12 bases between them. The CDR3 has 13 amino acids. This chain's CDR3 is CAWSEFSGRELFF. CDR3 DNA sequence: TGTGCCTGGAGTGAGTTTTCAGGGAGGGAGCTGTTTTTT.